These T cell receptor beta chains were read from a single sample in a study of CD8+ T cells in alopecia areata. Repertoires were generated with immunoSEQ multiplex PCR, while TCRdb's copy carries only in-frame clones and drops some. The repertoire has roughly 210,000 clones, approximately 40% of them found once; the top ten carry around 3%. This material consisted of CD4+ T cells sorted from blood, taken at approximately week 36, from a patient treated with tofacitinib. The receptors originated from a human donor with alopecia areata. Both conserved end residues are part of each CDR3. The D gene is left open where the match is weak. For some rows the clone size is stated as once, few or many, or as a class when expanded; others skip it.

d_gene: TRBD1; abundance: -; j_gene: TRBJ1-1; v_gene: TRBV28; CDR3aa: CAILRPRTGGGQNTEAFF; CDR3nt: TGTGCCATCCTCCGCCCCAGGACAGGGGGCGGTCAGAACACTGAAGCTTTCTTT
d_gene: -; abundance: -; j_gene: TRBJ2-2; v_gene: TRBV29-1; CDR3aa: CSALEANTGELFF; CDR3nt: TGCAGCGCTTTAGAGGCGAACACCGGGGAGCTGTTTTTT
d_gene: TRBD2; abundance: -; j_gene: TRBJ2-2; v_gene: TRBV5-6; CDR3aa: CASTSTTSGKYTGELFF; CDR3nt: TGTGCCAGCACATCAACAACTAGCGGGAAATACACCGGGGAGCTGTTTTTT
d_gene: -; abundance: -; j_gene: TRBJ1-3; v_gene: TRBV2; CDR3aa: CASGQFDSGNTIYF; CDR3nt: TGTGCCAGCGGACAGTTCGACTCTGGAAACACCATATATTTT
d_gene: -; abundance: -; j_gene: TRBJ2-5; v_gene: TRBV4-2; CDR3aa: CASSQRGNSPYQETQYF; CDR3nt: TGTGCCAGCAGCCAGCGGGGCAACTCCCCGTACCAAGAGACCCAGTACTTC
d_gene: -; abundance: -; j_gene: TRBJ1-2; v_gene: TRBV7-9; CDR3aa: CASSLVVSYNYGYTF; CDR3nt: TGTGCCAGCAGCTTAGTTGTCAGTTATAACTATGGCTACACCTTC
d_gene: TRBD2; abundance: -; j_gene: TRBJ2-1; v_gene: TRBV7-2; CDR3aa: CASSFTLAGGSYNEQFF; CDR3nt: TGTGCCAGCAGCTTTACACTAGCGGGAGGCTCCTACAATGAGCAGTTCTTC
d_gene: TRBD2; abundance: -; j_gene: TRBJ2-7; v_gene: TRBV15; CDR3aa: CATSRPGTSGPSSYEQYF; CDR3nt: TGTGCCACCAGCAGACCCGGGACTAGCGGGCCAAGCTCCTACGAGCAGTACTTC
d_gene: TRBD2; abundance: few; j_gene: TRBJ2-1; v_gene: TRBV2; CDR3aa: CAGSSLAEAGNEQFF; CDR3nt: TGTGCCGGCTCCTCACTAGCGGAAGCGGGGAATGAGCAGTTCTTC
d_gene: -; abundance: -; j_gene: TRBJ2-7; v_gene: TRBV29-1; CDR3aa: CSVNTGYEQYF; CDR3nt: TGCAGCGTTAACACAGGCTACGAGCAGTACTTC
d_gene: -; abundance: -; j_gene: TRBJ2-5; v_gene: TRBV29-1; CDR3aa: CSVDYDQETQYF; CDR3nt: TGCAGCGTGGACTACGACCAAGAGACCCAGTACTTC
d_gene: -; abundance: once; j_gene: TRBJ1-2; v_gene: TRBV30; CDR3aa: CAWSVAGYGYTF; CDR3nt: TGTGCCTGGAGTGTGGCAGGCTATGGCTACACCTTC
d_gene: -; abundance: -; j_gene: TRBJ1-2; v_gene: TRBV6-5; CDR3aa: CASSYSSRTNYGYTF; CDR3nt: TGTGCCAGCAGTTACTCTTCCAGAACTAACTATGGCTACACCTTC
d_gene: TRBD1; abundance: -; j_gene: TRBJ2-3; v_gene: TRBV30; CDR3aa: CAWGQGTGSTDTQYF; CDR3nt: TGTGCCTGGGGGCAGGGGACAGGGAGCACAGATACGCAGTATTTT
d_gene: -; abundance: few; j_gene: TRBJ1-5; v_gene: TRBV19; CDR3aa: CASSIDTGPQHF; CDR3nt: TGTGCCAGTAGTATAGACACCGGGCCCCAGCATTTT
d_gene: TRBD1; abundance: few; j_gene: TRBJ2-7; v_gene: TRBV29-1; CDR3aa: CSVSVTGKAYEQYF; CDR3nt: TGCAGCGTTTCCGTGACAGGGAAAGCCTACGAGCAGTACTTC
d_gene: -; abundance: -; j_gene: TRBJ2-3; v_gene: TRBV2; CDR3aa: CASGRESTDTQYF; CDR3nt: TGTGCCAGTGGCAGGGAAAGCACAGATACGCAGTATTTT
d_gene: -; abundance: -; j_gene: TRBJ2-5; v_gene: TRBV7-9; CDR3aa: CASSLVRPSRETQYF; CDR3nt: TGTGCCAGCAGCTTAGTACGGCCTAGCCGCGAGACCCAGTACTTC
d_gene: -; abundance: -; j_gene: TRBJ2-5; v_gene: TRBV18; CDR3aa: CASSPSSNWGETQYF; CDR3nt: TGTGCCAGCTCACCCTCTTCCAACTGGGGAGAGACCCAGTACTTC
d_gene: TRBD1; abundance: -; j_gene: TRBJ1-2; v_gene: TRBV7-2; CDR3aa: CASSQPGTGAGGYTF; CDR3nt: TGTGCCAGCAGCCAACCCGGGACAGGGGCGGGGGGCTACACCTTC
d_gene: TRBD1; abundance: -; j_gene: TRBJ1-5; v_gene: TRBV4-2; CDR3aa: CASSHTGDQPQHF; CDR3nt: TGTGCCAGCAGCCATACAGGGGATCAGCCCCAGCATTTT
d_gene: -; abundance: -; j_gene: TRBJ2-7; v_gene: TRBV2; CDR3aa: CASSGQGLNYEQYF; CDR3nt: TGTGCCAGCAGTGGGCAGGGGCTAAACTACGAGCAGTACTTC
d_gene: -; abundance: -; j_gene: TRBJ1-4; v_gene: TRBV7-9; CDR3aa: CASSPGDPNEKLFF; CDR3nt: TGTGCCAGCAGCCCAGGGGACCCTAATGAAAAACTGTTTTTT
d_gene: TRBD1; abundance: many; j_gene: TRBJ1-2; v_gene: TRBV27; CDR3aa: CASRRQGSDYGYTF; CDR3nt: TGTGCCAGCAGGAGACAGGGCTCGGACTATGGCTACACCTTC
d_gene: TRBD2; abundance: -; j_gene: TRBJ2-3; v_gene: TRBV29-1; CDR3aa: CSVETAGVSTDTQYF; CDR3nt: TGCAGCGTTGAAACGGCGGGGGTCAGCACAGATACGCAGTATTTT
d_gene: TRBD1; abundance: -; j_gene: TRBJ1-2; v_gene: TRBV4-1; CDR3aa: CASSIRDRDNGGYTF; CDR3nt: TGCGCCAGCAGTATAAGGGACAGGGACAACGGGGGCTACACCTTC